One sample yielded the 5 T cell receptor beta chains listed below, sequenced in a study of cytomegalovirus exposure and HLA in healthy donors. Here immunoSEQ multiplex PCR was the method, and the copy in TCRdb shows in-frame clones only, minus some. The repertoire holds about 150,000 clones, with approximately 86% as singletons. The sequenced sample consisted of PBMCs. The receptor set was obtained from a man younger than 30 in good health and CMV-seropositive.

The chain is built from TRBV6-4 and TRBJ2-3; 12 bases fit TRBD1. V was pared by 5 bases and J by 8 bases, with 8 bases of the junction left unmatched. The germline V gene encodes CDR1 MRHNA and CDR2 SNTAGT. This CDR3 is 15 amino acids long. The CDR3 DNA follows: TGTGCCAGCAGTACCGGGACAGGGGGCGTTAGTACGCAGTATTTT. Translated, it gives CASSTGTGGVSTQYF.

The chain employs TRBV19 and TRBJ2-2; D gene unclear. CDR1 is LNHDA, CDR2 SQIVND, per germline (reference sequence). The CDR3 totals 15 residues. V dropped 6 bases and J dropped 2 bases, with 13 bases sitting between them. CDR3 residues: CASRPHGENTGELFF. The CDR3 coding sequence is TGTGCCAGTAGACCACACGGAGAAAACACCGGGGAGCTGTTTTTT.

The gene calls are TRBV6-5 and TRBJ1-1; D remains unclear. There are 14 residues in the CDR3. CDR1 is MNHEY and CDR2 is SVGAGI in the germline V gene. V was trimmed by 6 bases and J by 1 base, leaving 12 bases between them. The DNA for the CDR3 is TGTGCCAGCAGCCTACAGCCTCAGAACACTGAAGCTTTCTTT. This codes for CASSLQPQNTEAFF.

The chain combines TRBV29-1 with TRBJ2-1; the D gene is possibly TRBD1 (6 bases). The V end was cut by 3 bases, the J end by 4 bases, with 13 bases between. The CDR3 loop spans 14 amino acids. Per the germline V gene, CDR1 is SQVTM and CDR2 is ANQGSEA. CDR3 sequence reads: CSVEWTETYNEQFF. As DNA, the CDR3 is TGCAGCGTTGAGTGGACAGAAACTTACAATGAGCAGTTCTTC.

J is TRBJ2-5 and V is TRBV11-2, with a tentative D call TRBD1 (5 bases). Germline lookup yields CDR1 SGHAT and CDR2 FQNNGV. This CDR3 has 12 residues. With 5 bases removed from V and 7 bases from J, the gap between germline ends came to 11 bases. In DNA form, the CDR3 reads TGTGCCAGCAGCCCCACAGGTGGGACCCAGTACTTC. As protein: CASSPTGGTQYF. The variable domain in full, with the rest retrieved from reference TRBV11-2 and TRBJ2-5, is EAGVAQSPRYKIIEKRQSVAFWCNPISGHATLYWYQQILGQGPKLLIQFQNNGVVDDSQLPKDRFSAERLKGVDSTLKIQPAKLEDSAVYLCASSPTGGTQYFGPGTRLLVL.